This TCR beta chain originates from a study of T cells after yellow fever vaccination (dated by TCRdb to about 2019). Study-wide context: The SMART-Seq v4 Ultra Low Input RNA kit was used to prepare libraries from fractions with low cell numbers. Blood was collected at multiple timepoints before and after primary and secondary immunization, and bulk PBMC replicates and cell subsets were isolated. Two healthy male donors, one aged 18 to 30 and one aged 30 to 40 years, made up the cohort. To follow T-cell clones before and after both primary and booster YFV17D yellow fever vaccination, bulk TCR alpha and beta repertoires underwent longitudinal sequencing.

Remarks on this clonotype: Its cognate antigen has yet to be identified. There are no base qualities to consult, and no much larger clone falls within one base.

Broader findings and caveats from the paper: After the booster, most clones that had expanded after primary vaccination were detected again (nearly 97% of CD4 and under 90% of CD8), suggesting broad maintenance of memory. Compared with the primary T-cell response, the secondary T-cell response was faster but weaker, reaching its peak on day 5 rather than on day 15. Computational filtering was required because FACS-sorted repertoires could contain abundant contaminating clonotypes from the bulk population. Because only two donors were included in the study, the extent to which the findings can be generalized is limited. A small fraction of clonotypes showed up in both the CD4 and CD8 compartments, probably as a result of convergent recombination.

The sequencer listed for this sample is Illumina NovaSeq 6000. TCR cDNA was synthesized by 5'RACE template switching, through which a universal primer site and unique molecular identifiers were introduced. cDNA synthesis was primed from both the TCR alpha and TCR beta constant segments. Two PCR steps were used to amplify libraries, with sample barcodes and sequencing adapters being added in the second step. Sequencing of libraries was performed on Illumina HiSeq 2500 (2x100 bp) or NovaSeq (2x150 bp). The authors' analysis ran thus. MIGEC was used to demultiplex reads and collapse the reads into UMI consensus sequences, and MiXCR was used for V(D)J alignment. Vaccine-responding clonotypes were identified with edgeR using replicate PBMC samples, with FDR below 0.01 and a log2 fold change above 5 up to day 15 being required. Each bulk clonotype was labeled CD4 or CD8 based on which sequenced repertoire, CD4 or CD8, contained the clonotype at higher abundance. TCRdb ran its own pipeline on the public reads, namely fastp trimming at Q25 and MiXCR clone calling, and kept in-frame beta chains. When rows share a CDR3 protein, they turn into one entry using the most common DNA and genes. TCRdb's processing, not the study's, gives the V and J calls here. The sample table holds 180,000 or so distinct CDR3 sequences, of which 11% were seen once. The top ten clonotypes cover 30% to 45% of the sample.

The sample's treatment or condition label is to be understood as: live attenuated yellow fever vaccine strain. A standard Ficoll-Paque protocol was used to isolate PBMCs from peripheral blood. Dynabeads CD4 and CD8 positive selection kits were used to isolate CD4 and CD8 T-cell fractions. TriZol was used to extract RNA from bulk PBMCs, from CD4 and CD8 fractions, and from dextramer-positive and dextramer-negative fractions. The receptor was derived from a man aged 18 to 29 who received the YFV17D yellow fever vaccine. Sequences were derived from CD8+ T cells sorted from PBMCs, sampled 15 days after the yellow fever booster vaccination.

The CDR3 sequence is CASTGTGTNQPQHF. In nucleotides, the sequence is TGTGCTAGTACCGGTACAGGGACCAATCAGCCCCAGCATTTT. The V and J genes are TRBV12-5 and TRBJ1-5, with TRBD1 perhaps the D gene, on 6 matching bases. The CDR3 runs 14 residues from the cysteine to the phenylalanine. The only DNA kept is the CDR3, 42 bases in frame from the first base. The germline V gene yields LGHNT for CDR1 and FRNRAP for CDR2. A distance of 14 bases separates the germline ends of V and J, which lose 8 bases and 3 bases respectively.